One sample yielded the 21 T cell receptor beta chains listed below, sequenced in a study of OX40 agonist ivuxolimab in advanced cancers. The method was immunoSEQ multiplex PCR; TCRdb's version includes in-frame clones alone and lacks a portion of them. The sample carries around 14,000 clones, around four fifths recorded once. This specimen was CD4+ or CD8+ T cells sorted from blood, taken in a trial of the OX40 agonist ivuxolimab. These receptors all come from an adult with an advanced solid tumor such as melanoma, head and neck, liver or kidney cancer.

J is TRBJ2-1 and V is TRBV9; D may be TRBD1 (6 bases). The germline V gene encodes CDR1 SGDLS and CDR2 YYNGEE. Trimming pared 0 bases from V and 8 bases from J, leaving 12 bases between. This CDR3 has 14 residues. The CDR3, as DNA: TGTGCCAGCAGCGTAGCAATAGGGGGATATGAGCAGTTCTTC. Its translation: CASSVAIGGYEQFF.

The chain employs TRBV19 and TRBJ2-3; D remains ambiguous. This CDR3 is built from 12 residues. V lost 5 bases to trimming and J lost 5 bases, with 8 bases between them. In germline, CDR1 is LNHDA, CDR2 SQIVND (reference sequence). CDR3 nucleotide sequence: TGTGCCAGTAGTGGCCCCAAAGATACGCAGTATTTT. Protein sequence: CASSGPKDTQYF.

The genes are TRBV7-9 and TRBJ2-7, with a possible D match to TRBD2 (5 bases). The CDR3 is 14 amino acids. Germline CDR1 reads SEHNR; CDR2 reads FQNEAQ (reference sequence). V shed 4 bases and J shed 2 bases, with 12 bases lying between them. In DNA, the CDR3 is TGTGCCAGCAGCTCCCCTAGCAGACCCTACGAGCAGTACTTC. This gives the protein CASSSPSRPYEQYF.

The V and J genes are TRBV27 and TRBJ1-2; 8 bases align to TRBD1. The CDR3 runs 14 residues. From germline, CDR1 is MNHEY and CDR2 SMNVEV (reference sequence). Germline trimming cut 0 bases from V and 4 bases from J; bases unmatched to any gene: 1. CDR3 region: CASSLSTGAYGYTF. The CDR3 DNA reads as TGTGCCAGCAGTTTATCGACAGGGGCCTATGGCTACACCTTC.

The CDR3 coding sequence is TGTGCCAGCAGCTTGGGAGACGACTATGGCTACACCTTC. Residues: CASSLGDDYGYTF. The V call is TRBV7-9, the J call TRBJ1-2; D unresolved. V dropped 3 bases and J dropped 3 bases, with 8 bases sitting between them. Germline V gene sequence: CDR1 SEHNR, CDR2 FQNEAQ (reference sequence). CDR3 length equals 13 residues.

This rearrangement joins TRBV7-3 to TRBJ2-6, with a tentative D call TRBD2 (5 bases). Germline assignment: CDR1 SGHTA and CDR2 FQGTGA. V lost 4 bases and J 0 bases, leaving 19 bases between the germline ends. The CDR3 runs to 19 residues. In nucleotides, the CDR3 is TGTGCCAGCAGCTCCAGCGGAAGGGTCCCAAGCTCTGGGGCCAACGTCCTGACTTTC. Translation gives CASSSSGRVPSSGANVLTF.

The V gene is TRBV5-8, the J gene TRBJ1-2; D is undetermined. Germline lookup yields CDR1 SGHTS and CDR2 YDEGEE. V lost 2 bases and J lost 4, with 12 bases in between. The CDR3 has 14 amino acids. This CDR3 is CASSLGPTGYGYTF. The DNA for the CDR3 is TGTGCCAGCAGCTTAGGACCTACTGGCTATGGCTACACCTTC.

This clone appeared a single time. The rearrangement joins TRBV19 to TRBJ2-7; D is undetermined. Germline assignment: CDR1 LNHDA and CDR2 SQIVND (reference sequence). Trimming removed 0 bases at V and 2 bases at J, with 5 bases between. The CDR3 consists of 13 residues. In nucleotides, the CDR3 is TGTGCCAGTAGTATAGACAGGACCTACGAGCAGTACTTC. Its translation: CASSIDRTYEQYF.

The DNA of the CDR3 is TGTGCCAGCAGTTACATAGGGGTTCCTAACTATGGCTACACCTTC. Protein sequence: CASSYIGVPNYGYTF. The chain is built from TRBV6-6 and TRBJ1-2; tentative D call: TRBD1 (5 bases). V lost 2 bases and J lost 0, with 10 bases in between. The CDR3 consists of 15 residues. In germline, CDR1 is MNHNY, CDR2 SVGAGI (reference sequence).

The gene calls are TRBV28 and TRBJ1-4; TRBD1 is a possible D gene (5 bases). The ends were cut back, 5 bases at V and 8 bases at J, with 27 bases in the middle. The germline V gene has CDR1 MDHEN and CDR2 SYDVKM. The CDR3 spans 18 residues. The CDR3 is CASSHPSAGGGGFEKLFF. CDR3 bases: TGTGCCAGCAGTCACCCCTCCGCGGGGGGGGGAGGGTTCGAAAAACTGTTTTTT.

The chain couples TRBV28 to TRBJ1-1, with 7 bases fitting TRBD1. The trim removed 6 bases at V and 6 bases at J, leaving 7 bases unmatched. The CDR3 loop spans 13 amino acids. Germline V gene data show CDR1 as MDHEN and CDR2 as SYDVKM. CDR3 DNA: TGTGCCAGCAGAAGACAGGGTTGGTCTGAAGCTTTCTTT. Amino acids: CASRRQGWSEAFF.

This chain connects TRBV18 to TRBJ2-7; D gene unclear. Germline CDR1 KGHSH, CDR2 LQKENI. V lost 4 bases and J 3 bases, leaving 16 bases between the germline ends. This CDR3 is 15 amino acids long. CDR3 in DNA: TGTGCCAGCTCACACCCCAGCGTTCCTCACTACGAGCAGTACTTC. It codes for CASSHPSVPHYEQYF.

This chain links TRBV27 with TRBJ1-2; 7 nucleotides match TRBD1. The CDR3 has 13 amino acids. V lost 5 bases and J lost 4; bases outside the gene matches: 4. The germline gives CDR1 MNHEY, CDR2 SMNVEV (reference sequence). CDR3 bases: TGTGCCAGCAGTGCGACAGGGATCTATGGCTACACCTTC. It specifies CASSATGIYGYTF.

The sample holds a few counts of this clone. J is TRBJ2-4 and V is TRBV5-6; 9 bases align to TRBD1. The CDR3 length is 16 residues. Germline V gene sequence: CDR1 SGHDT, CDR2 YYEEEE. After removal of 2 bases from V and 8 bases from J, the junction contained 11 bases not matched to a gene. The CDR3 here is CASSLDRTGERHIQYF. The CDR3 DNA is TGTGCCAGCAGCTTAGACCGGACAGGGGAGAGGCACATTCAGTACTTC.

The chain's CDR3 is CASSKKSPAGAPYEQYF. As DNA, the CDR3 is TGTGCCAGCAGCAAAAAATCTCCAGCGGGAGCCCCTTACGAGCAGTACTTC. This sequence joins TRBV21-1 and TRBJ2-7; the D segment call TRBD2 is taken from the table without a DNA check. TRBV21-1 is recorded as a pseudogene. This CDR3 spans 17 amino acids.

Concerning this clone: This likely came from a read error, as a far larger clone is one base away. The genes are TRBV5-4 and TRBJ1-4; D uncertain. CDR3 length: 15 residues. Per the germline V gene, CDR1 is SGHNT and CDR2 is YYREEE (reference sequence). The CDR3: CASSLGFGCNEKLFF. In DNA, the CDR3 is TGCGCCAGCAGCCTCGGTTTCGGGTGTAATGAAAAACTGTTTTTT.

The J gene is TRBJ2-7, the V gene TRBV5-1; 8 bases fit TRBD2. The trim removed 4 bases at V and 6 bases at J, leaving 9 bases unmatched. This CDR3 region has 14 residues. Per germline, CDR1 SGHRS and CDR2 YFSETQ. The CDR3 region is CASSVGLAGSEQYF. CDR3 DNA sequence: TGCGCCAGCAGCGTAGGGTTAGCGGGAAGCGAGCAGTACTTC. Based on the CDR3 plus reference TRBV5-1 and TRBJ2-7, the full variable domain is KAGVTQTPRYLIKTRGQQVTLSCSPISGHRSVSWYQQTPGQGLQFLFEYFSETQRNKGNFPGRFSGRQFSNSRSEMNVSTLELGDSALYLCASSVGLAGSEQYFGPGTRLTVT.

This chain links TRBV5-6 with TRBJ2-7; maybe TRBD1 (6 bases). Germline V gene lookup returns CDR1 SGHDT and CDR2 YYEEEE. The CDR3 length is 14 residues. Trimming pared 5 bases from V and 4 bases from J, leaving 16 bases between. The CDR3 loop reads CASSLGPGAYEQYF. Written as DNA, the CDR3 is TGTGCCAGCAGTCTCGGGCCAGGGGCGTACGAGCAGTACTTC. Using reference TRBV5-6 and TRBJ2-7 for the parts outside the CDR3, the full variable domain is DAGVTQSPTHLIKTRGQQVTLRCSPKSGHDTVSWYQQALGQGPQFIFQYYEEEERQRGNFPDRFSGHQFPNYSSELNVNALLLGDSALYLCASSLGPGAYEQYFGPGTRLTVT.

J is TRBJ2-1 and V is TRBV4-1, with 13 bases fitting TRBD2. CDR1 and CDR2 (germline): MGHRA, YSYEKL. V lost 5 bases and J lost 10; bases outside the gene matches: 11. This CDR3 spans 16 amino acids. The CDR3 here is CASSGQGGLAGREQFF. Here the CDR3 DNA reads TGCGCCAGCAGCGGACAGGGGGGACTAGCGGGAAGAGAGCAGTTCTTC.

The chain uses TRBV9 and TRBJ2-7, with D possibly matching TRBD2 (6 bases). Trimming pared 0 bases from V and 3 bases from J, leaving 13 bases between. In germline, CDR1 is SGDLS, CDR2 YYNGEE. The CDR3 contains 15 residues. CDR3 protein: CASSVETSNYYEQYF. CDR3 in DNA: TGTGCCAGCAGCGTAGAAACTAGCAACTACTACGAGCAGTACTTC.

CDR3 nucleotides: TGTGCTTCAAGGGGAGGGGGGCCCTCCTACGAGCAGTACTTC. It is translated as CASRGGGPSYEQYF. The rearrangement joins TRBV6-6 to TRBJ2-7, with TRBD2 as a possible D gene (7 bases). Germline V gives CDR1 MNHNY, CDR2 SVGAGI (reference sequence). The CDR3 is made up of 14 amino acids.